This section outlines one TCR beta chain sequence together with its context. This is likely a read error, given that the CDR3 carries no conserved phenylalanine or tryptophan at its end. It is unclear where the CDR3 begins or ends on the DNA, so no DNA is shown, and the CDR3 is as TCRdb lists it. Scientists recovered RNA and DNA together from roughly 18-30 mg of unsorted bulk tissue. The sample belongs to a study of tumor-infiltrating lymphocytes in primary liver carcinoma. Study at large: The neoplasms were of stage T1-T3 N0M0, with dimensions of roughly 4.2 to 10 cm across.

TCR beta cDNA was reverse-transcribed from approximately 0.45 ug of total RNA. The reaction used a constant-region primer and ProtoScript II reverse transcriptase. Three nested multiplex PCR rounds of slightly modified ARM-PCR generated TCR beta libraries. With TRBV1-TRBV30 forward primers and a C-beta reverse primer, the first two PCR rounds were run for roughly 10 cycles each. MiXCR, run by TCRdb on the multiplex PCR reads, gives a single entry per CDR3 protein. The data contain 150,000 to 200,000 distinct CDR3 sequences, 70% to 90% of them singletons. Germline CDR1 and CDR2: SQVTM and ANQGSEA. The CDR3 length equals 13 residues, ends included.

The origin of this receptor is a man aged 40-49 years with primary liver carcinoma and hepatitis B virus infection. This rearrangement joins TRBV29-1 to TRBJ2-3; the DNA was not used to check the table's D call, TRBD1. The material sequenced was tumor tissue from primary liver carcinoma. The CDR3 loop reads CSGRQGGTDTQCI.